The rows below give T cell receptor beta chains drawn from one sample of a study of Ad26.COV2.S vaccination and SARS-CoV-2 variants. Clones were sequenced by immunoSEQ multiplex PCR, and TCRdb holds only the in-frame ones, with some missing. This table has 300,000 to 350,000 clones, over 80% appearing once. Sequencing used peripheral blood, obtained in a trial of Ad26.COV2.S vaccine versus placebo. The receptors were sampled from a person aged 18-65 years who received the Ad26.COV2.S COVID-19 vaccine or a placebo. The CDR3 runs from the conserved cysteine through the conserved F or W. The D gene is left open where the match is weak. Clone size is given for some rows only: seen once, a few or many times, or a class if the clone is expanded.

NA,NA,TRBJ2-5,TRBV7-9,CASSLLGLGFGETQYF,TGTGCCAGCAGCTTATTGGGGCTGGGGTTCGGGGAGACCCAGTACTTC
NA,NA,TRBJ1-3,TRBV5-5,CASSWGVPLSGNTIYF,TGTGCCTCCTCGTGGGGGGTCCCGCTCTCTGGAAACACCATATATTTT
TRBD1,NA,TRBJ2-5,TRBV6-5,CASSYARGAGGTQYF,TGTGCCAGCAGCTACGCAAGAGGAGCAGGGGGGACCCAGTACTTC
NA,NA,TRBJ2-5,TRBV11-2,CASSLNLALQETQYF,TGTGCCAGCAGCTTAAATCTAGCTTTACAAGAGACCCAGTACTTC
NA,NA,TRBJ2-7,TRBV18,CASSPPSRSYEQYF,TGTGCCAGCTCACCTCCATCCCGCTCCTACGAGCAGTACTTC
TRBD1,once,TRBJ1-5,TRBV27,CASSLFTGGGQPQHF,TGTGCCAGCAGTTTATTCACAGGGGGCGGTCAGCCCCAGCATTTT
NA,NA,TRBJ2-2,TRBV20-1,CSASAPARATGELFF,TGCAGTGCTAGTGCGCCGGCCAGGGCTACTGGTGAGCTGTTTTTT
NA,few,TRBJ2-1,TRBV9,CASSVAGTRAYNEQFF,TGTGCCAGCAGCGTAGCAGGGACAAGAGCCTACAATGAGCAGTTCTTC
NA,NA,TRBJ2-1,TRBV6-5,CASSYAGPSSYNEQFF,TGTGCCAGCAGTTACGCAGGTCCAAGCTCCTACAATGAGCAGTTCTTC
NA,NA,TRBJ1-2,TRBV9,CASSVARADYGYTF,TGTGCCAGCAGCGTCGCTAGGGCGGACTATGGCTACACCTTC
NA,NA,TRBJ2-3,TRBV6-1,CASSERPQYTDTQYF,TGTGCCAGCAGTGAACGGCCTCAATACACAGATACGCAGTATTTT
NA,once,TRBJ2-7,TRBV3-1/TRBV3-2,CASSQDLGGSYEQYF,TGTGCCAGCAGCCAAGATTTGGGCGGCTCCTACGAGCAGTACTTC
NA,NA,TRBJ1-6,TRBV30,CAWKQGSGSPLHF,TGTGCCTGGAAACAGGGTTCGGGTTCACCCCTCCACTTT
NA,NA,TRBJ2-1,TRBV7-9,CASSSGFYNEQFF,TGTGCCAGCAGCTCAGGATTTTACAATGAGCAGTTCTTC
NA,NA,TRBJ1-2,TRBV4-1,CASSLLSPGTIMNYGYTF,TGCGCCAGCAGCCTTTTGAGCCCCGGGACAATAATGAACTATGGCTACACCTTC
TRBD1,NA,TRBJ1-5,TRBV28,CASSPRTGGQPQHF,TGTGCCAGCAGTCCCAGGACAGGGGGGCAGCCCCAGCATTTT
NA,NA,TRBJ2-5,TRBV5-1,CASSSSSTRQETQYF,TGCGCCAGCAGCTCGTCGTCAACTCGCCAAGAGACCCAGTACTTC
NA,NA,TRBJ1-2,TRBV5-4,CASSLVLGDGYTF,TGTGCCAGCAGCTTGGTTTTAGGGGATGGCTACACCTTC